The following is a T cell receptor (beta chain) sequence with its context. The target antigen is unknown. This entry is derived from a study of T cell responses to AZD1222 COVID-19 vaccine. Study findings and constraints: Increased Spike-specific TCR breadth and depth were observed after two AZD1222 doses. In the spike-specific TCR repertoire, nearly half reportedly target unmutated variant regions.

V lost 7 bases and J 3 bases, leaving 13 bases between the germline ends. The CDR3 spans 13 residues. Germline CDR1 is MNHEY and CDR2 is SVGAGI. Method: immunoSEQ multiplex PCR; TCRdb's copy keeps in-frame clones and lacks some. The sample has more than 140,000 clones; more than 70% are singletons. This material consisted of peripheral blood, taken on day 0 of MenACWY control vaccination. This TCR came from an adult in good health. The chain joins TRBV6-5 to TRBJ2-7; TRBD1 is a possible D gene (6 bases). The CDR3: CASTKDSIYEQYF. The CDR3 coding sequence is TGTGCCAGCACCAAGGACAGCATCTACGAGCAGTACTTC.